The entry that follows covers one TCR beta chain sequence. This specimen belongs to a study of blood T cell repertoires in COVID-19. With 5 bases clipped from V and 4 bases from J, the junction kept 7 bases outside the gene matches. Germline loops: CDR1 SGHRS, CDR2 YFSETQ. This CDR3 has 14 residues. Some clones are missing from TCRdb's copy, which holds only in-frame ones; the method was immunoSEQ multiplex PCR. The repertoire holds 45,000 to 60,000 clones, with around 87% as singletons. The sample taken for sequencing was peripheral blood. This TCR came from a human donor with active COVID-19. The donor label of this sample is uncertain. V usage is TRBV5-1 and J usage is TRBJ2-7; 9 nucleotides match TRBD1. CDR3 DNA: TGCGCCAGCAGATCCGGGACAGGGTTTTACGAGCAGTACTTC. Residues: CASRSGTGFYEQYF.